This T cell receptor (beta chain) was observed in a study of T cell responses to AZD1222 COVID-19 vaccine (dated by TCRdb to about 2021). Study-level background: A total of roughly 240 trial participants underwent TCR sequencing, of whom about 210 received two doses of AZD1222 and some 26 received two doses of the MenACWY control vaccine. Trial participants were enrolled into age subgroups of 18-55, 56-69 and 70-plus years, which contained about 150, 27 and 61 TCR-sequenced participants, respectively.

Study-level results and caveats: After two AZD1222 doses, both the breadth and the depth of spike-specific TCRs were significantly higher than at day 0 and than in MenACWY recipients. CD4 TCRs associated with the vaccine covered the entire spike protein, and the dominant responses were in regions 160-218 and 743-854. The 56-69-year group was small, and its depth increase did not reach significance, likely because of low power. Because no day 14 peak-response samples were available, repertoires were characterized only after the peak T cell response. Conclusions about previously exposed vaccinees were limited because only six AZD1222 recipients were SARS-CoV-2 seropositive at baseline. Reportedly, close to half of the unique spike-specific TCRs recognized epitopes lying outside the regions that are mutated in the B.1.351 and B.1.1.7 variants. Most participants were white British and females outnumbered males, and the authors suggested that clonal diversity may have been underestimated.

The sample's time point label, decoded: about 28 days (+/-7) after the second vaccine dose. Interpreted using the paper, the treatment or condition label stands for: meningococcal conjugate vaccine given as trial control. Vaccinee samples came from UK trials COV001 and COV002, including a single-blind randomized controlled phase 2/3 trial of AZD1222 (ChAdOx1 nCoV-19) in healthy adults. Trial participant PBMC samples were collected at day 0 and day 28 after the second dose for TCRbeta chain sequencing. The CDR3 covers 17 residues, taking in both the cysteine and the phenylalanine. Only the CDR3 region is kept as DNA, spanning 51 bases read in frame from base 1. CDR1 and CDR2, looked up from the germline V gene (reference sequence), are LGHDT and YNNKEL. At the junction V is shortened by 0 bases and J by 3 bases; bases outside the gene matches: 9. With respect to this clone: No cognate antigen has been identified for it. Per-base qualities were not stored, and no clone one base away is much larger.

The CDR3 regions of human TCRbeta chains were analyzed by immunosequencing. The authors' analysis ran thus. Repertoire TCRs were checked for matches against a reference library of SARS-CoV-2-specific TCRs that had been generated using the MIRA antigen-specificity platform. Breadth meant the fraction of unique TCRs that were SARS-CoV-2-associated, whereas depth meant the fraction of total T cells that were SARS-CoV-2-associated. Using the MIRA data, each spike-specific TCR was mapped to the spike region that the TCR reacts to and placed in a CD4 or CD8 class. Log10-transformed breadth and depth values were compared by one-way ANOVA with Sidak's multiple comparisons tests. Sourced from immuneACCESS, this table was stored by TCRdb with only in-frame sequences that have V and J called. A share of the clones is absent; for the studies checked, an unresolved V gene accounts for under half, and the remainder has no known explanation. The V and J calls and clone size were taken over from that table, and D and trimming were inferred from the DNA. In this sample the table shows 120,000 to 150,000 clones, nearly 90% of which occur a single time. In total, the top ten clones hold approximately 5.6% of the sample.

This sequence was found in an adult who received the MenACWY meningococcal vaccine as a control. The chain is encoded by TRBV3-1 (or the pseudogene TRBV3-2) joined to TRBJ2-3; 7 bases in between match TRBD2. The input for sequencing was peripheral blood, taken 28 days after the second dose of the MenACWY control vaccine. The CDR3 protein sequence reads: CASSQDTLAVPTDTQYF. The DNA reads TGTGCCAGCAGCCAAGATACCCTAGCGGTACCAACAGATACGCAGTATTTT.